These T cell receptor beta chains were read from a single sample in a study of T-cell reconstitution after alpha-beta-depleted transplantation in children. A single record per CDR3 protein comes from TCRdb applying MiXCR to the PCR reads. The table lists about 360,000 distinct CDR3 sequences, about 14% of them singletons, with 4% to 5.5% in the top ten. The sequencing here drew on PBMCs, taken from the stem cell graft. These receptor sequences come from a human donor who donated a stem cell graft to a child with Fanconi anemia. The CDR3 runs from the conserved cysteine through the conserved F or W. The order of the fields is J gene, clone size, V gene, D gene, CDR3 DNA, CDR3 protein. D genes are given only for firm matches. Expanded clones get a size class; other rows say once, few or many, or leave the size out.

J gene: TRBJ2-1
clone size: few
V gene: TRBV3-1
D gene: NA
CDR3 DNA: TGTGCCAGCAGCCCCCAAGCGGCCTTTGGAGAGCAGTTCTTC
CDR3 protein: CASSPQAAFGEQFF

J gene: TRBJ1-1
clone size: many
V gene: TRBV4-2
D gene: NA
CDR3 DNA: TGTGCCAGCAGCCCGAATAAATGGGGTAACACTGAAGCTTTCTTT
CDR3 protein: CASSPNKWGNTEAFF

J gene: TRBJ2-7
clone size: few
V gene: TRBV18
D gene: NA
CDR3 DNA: TGTGCCAGCTCAGGAGTACAGGAGCACAGCTACGAGCAGTACTTC
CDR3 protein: CASSGVQEHSYEQYF

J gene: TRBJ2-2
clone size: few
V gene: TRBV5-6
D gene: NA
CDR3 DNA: TGTGCCAGCAGCTTGAGGCGGGCCTCGACCGGGGAGCTGTTTTTT
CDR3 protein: CASSLRRASTGELFF

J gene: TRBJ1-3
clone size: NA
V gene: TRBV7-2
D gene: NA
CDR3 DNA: TGTGCCAGCAGCTTAAGCACGGGGGCTGGTGGAAACACCATATATTTT
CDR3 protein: CASSLSTGAGGNTIYF

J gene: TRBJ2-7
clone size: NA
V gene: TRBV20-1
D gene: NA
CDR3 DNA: TGCAGTGCTAGCGGGACCGACCCCTACGAGCAGTACTTC
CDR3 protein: CSASGTDPYEQYF

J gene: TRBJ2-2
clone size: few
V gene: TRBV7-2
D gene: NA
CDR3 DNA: TGTGCCAGCAGCTTAGACGAGATTGGGCAGCTGTTTTTT
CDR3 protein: CASSLDEIGQLFF

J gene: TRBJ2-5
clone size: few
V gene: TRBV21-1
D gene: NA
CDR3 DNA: TGTGCCAGCAGCAAAGTCCGTGAGACCCAGTACTTC
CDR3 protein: CASSKVRETQYF

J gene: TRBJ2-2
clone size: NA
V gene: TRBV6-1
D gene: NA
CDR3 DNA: TGTGCCGTTCCCCTCGGACGATTGGCCACCGGGGAGCTGTTTTTT
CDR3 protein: CAVPLGRLATGELFF

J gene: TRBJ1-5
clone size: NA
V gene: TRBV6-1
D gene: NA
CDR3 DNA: TGTGCCAGCAGTGAATCTGGACAGCAGAATCAGCCCCAGCATTTT
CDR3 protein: CASSESGQQNQPQHF

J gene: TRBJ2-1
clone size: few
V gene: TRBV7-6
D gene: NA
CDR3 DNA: TGTGCCAGCAGCTTGGCAGGGGATCAGGCGGGGAATGAGCAGTTCTTC
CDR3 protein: CASSLAGDQAGNEQFF

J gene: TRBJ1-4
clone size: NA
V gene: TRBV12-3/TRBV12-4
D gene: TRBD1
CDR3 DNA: TGTGCCAGCAGCGCGGACAGGGTGAATGAAAAACTGTTTTTT
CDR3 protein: CASSADRVNEKLFF

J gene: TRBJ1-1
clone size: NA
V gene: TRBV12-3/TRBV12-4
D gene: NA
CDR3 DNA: TGTGCCAGCAGTTTAGAGAGACAGCTTAACCCTGAAGCTTTCTTT
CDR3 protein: CASSLERQLNPEAFF

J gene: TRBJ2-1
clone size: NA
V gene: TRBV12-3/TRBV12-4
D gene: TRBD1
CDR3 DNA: TGTGCCAGCAGTTTTGGGGGACAGATTAACAATGAGCAGTTCTTC
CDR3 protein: CASSFGGQINNEQFF

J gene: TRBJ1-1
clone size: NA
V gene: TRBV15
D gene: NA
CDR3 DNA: TGTGCCACCAGCAGATCCCCACAGAACACTGAAGCTTTCTTT
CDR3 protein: CATSRSPQNTEAFF

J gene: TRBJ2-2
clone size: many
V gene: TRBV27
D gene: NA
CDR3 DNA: TGTGCCAGCAGTCCTAAGCGAGGCGGGGAGCTGTTTTTT
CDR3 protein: CASSPKRGGELFF

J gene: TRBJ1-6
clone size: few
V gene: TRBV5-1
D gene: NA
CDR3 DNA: TGCGCCAGCAGATGGGACAAGGACCTTTTGCCCCTCCACTTT
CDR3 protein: CASRWDKDLLPLHF

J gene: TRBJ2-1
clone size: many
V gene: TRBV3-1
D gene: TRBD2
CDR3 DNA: TGTGCCAGCAGCCTAATTAGCGGGAGTGAGCAGTTCTTC
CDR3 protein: CASSLISGSEQFF

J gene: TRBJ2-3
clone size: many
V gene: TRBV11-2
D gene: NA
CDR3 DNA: TGTGCCAGCAGCTTTTCACCTGGGGCAGATACGCAGTATTTT
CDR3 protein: CASSFSPGADTQYF

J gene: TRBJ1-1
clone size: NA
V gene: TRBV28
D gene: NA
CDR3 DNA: TGTGCCAGCAGTGGAGGAATCTTT
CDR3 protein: CASSGGIF

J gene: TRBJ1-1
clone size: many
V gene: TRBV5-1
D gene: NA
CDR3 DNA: TGCGCCAGCAGCTTGGCCGGGGTCACTGAAGCTTTCTTT
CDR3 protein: CASSLAGVTEAFF

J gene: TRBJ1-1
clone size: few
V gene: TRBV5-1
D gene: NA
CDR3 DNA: TGCGCCAGCAGAAACTCCGGGGGGATGAACACTGAAGCTTTCTTT
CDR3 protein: CASRNSGGMNTEAFF

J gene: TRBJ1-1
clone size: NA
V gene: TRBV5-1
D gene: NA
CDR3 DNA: TGCGCCAGCAGCCTCCAGCTGGACACTGAAGCTTTCTTT
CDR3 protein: CASSLQLDTEAFF

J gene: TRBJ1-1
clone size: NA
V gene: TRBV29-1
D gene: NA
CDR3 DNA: TGCAGCGCTGCGATCCGACAGGTGAACACTGAAGCTTTCTTT
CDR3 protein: CSAAIRQVNTEAFF

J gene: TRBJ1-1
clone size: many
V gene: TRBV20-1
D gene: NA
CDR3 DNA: TGCAGTGCTAGAGTCGCAGGACCCACTGAAGCTTTCTTT
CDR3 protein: CSARVAGPTEAFF

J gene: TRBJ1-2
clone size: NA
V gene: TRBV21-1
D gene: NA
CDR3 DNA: TGTGCCAGCAGCCCGGAGGGGGGGGCGCTTGGCTACACCTTC
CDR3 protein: CASSPEGGALGYTF

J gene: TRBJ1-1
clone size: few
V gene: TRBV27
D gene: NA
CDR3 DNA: TGTGCCAGCAGTTTCGACAGTCTAACGAAAGCTTTCTTT
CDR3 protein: CASSFDSLTKAFF